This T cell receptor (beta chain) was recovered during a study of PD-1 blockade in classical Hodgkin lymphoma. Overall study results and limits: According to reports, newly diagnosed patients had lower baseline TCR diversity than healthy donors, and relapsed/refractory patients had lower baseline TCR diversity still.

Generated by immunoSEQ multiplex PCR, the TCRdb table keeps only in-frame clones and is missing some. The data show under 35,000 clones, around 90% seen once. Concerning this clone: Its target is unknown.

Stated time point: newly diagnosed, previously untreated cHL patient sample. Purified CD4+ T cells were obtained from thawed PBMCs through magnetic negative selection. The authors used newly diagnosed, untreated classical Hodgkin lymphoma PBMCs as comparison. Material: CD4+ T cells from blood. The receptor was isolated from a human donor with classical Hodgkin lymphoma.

CDR3 DNA sequence: TGCGCCAGCAGCTTCGGCCCGCAAGGCGAGCAGTACTTC. Amino acids: CASSFGPQGEQYF. The chain is built from TRBV5-1 and TRBJ2-7; D is undetermined. Per germline, CDR1 SGHRS and CDR2 YFSETQ. Trimming pared 2 bases from V and 6 bases from J, leaving 12 bases between. CDR3 length: 13 residues.